The subject of this entry is one TCR beta chain. Its antigen remains unidentified. The assay was immunoSEQ multiplex PCR, and TCRdb's table has in-frame clones only and misses some. The sample contains 95,000 to 150,000 clones, about 83% of which appear only once. The CDR3 consists of 14 residues. Trimming left V 0 bases short and J 6 bases short, with 10 bases between. Germline V gene lookup returns CDR1 KGHSH and CDR2 LQKENI. This entry belongs to a study of PD-L1 blockade in urothelial cancer. For the study at large: Analyzed time points were 3 weeks (second dose) and 6 weeks after therapy began. The study, taken as a whole, reports: Improved survival was predicted by pretreatment blood TCR clonality below the median.

Sample time point: peripheral blood 6 weeks after treatment start. Patients were living with locally advanced or metastatic urothelial carcinoma. Sequencing was performed on PBMCs, taken around atezolizumab (anti-PD-L1) treatment. This sequence joins TRBV18 and TRBJ2-3; unclear D gene. This clonotype was obtained from a middle-aged man with urothelial cancer. The CDR3 sequence: CASSPPSLADTQYF. DNA of the CDR3: TGTGCCAGCTCACCACCGAGCCTCGCGGATACGCAGTATTTT.